This is a list of T cell receptor beta chains from one sample in a study of blood T cells in healthy people across ages. TCRdb processed the 5' RACE reads anew with MiXCR; each CDR3 protein has one entry. The profile shows over 1,500,000 distinct CDR3 sequences, about 39% of them singletons. Material: blood. The origin of the receptors is a human donor in good health. The CDR3 runs from the conserved cysteine through the conserved F or W. A D gene is named only where the DNA matches it firmly. Not every row has a clone size; where given, it reads once, few, many or a size class.

TRBJ1-5 . few TRBV6-6 TGTGCCACCCAACTCCCAGGGGCTCAGCCCCAGCATTTT CATQLPGAQPQHF
TRBJ1-2 . . TRBV28 TGTGCCAGCAGTTCCCCAAGAGAGGGAACGTATGGCTACACCTTC CASSSPREGTYGYTF
TRBJ1-1 TRBD1 few TRBV9 TGTGCCAGCAGCCCCGGGACAGCCACTCAAGCTTTCTTT CASSPGTATQAFF
TRBJ1-2 . few TRBV29-1 TGCAGCGTTGAATTTGCAGGGGCCAGCTATGGCTACACCTTC CSVEFAGASYGYTF
TRBJ2-5 TRBD2 few TRBV4-2 TGTACCAGCAGCCGCGAGCGGGGTGAGCAAGAGACCCAGTACTTC CTSSRERGEQETQYF
TRBJ2-7 TRBD2 . TRBV10-3 TGTGCCATCGGCGGGACTAGCGGGGACTCCTACGAGCAGTACTTC CAIGGTSGDSYEQYF
TRBJ2-5 TRBD2 . TRBV10-3 TGTGCCATCGGGGAAGGGGGAGCGGGGGCGAAAGAGACCCAGTACTTC CAIGEGGAGAKETQYF
TRBJ1-1 TRBD1 few TRBV5-1 TGCGCCAGCAGCTTCGGACAGGGGATGAGGACTGAAGCTTTCTTT CASSFGQGMRTEAFF
TRBJ1-1 . . TRBV28 TGTGCCAGCGATAGGGGTTTTGGCACTGAAGCTTTCTTT CASDRGFGTEAFF
TRBJ1-3 . . TRBV4-1 TGTGCCAGCAGTCAGGGGTCCGGATCTGGAAACACCATATATTTT CASSQGSGSGNTIYF
TRBJ2-7 TRBD2 . TRBV5-1 TGCGCCAGCAGCTTAAGGACTAGCGGGGGGTACAATGAGCAGTACTTC CASSLRTSGGYNEQYF
TRBJ1-1 . few TRBV11-3 TGTGCCAGCAGCTTGAGGGAATTGAACACTGAAGCTTTCTTT CASSLRELNTEAFF
TRBJ2-1 . . TRBV2 TGTGCCAGCAACGCCGCGACTGCCGAGTTCTTC CASNAATAEFF
TRBJ2-3 TRBD2 . TRBV20-1 TGCAGTGCTAGAGAGTTTGGGCTAGCGGGGCAGTATTTT CSAREFGLAGQYF
TRBJ1-1 . . TRBV7-2 TGTGCCAGCAGCCGGGGAATCGTGAACACTGAAGCTTTCTTT CASSRGIVNTEAFF
TRBJ2-7 TRBD1 . TRBV10-3 TGTGCCTCCACAAAAGGAGGGACCGGGACAGGGGTATACGAGCAGTACTTC CASTKGGTGTGVYEQYF
TRBJ2-1 . . TRBV7-7 TGTGCCAGCAGCTTAGATCAGGAGACTGAGCAGTTCTTC CASSLDQETEQFF
TRBJ2-3 . . TRBV6-6 TGTGCCAGCAGTTATGTAGGGGGGCTTACAGATACGCAGTATTTT CASSYVGGLTDTQYF
TRBJ2-3 . . TRBV10-3 TGTGCCATCAGTGCCGGTAAAGGGGGCACAGATACGCAGTATTTT CAISAGKGGTDTQYF
TRBJ2-7 TRBD1 few TRBV4-1 TGCGCCAGCAGCCAGAGGGCAGGGGGCTTATCCTACGAGCAGTACTTC CASSQRAGGLSYEQYF
TRBJ2-4 . . TRBV13 TGTGCCGGCAGATCGGACAAAAACATTCAGTACTTC CAGRSDKNIQYF
TRBJ1-2 . few TRBV10-3 TGTGCCATCAGTGAGGAGGGTTATTATGGCTACACCTTC CAISEEGYYGYTF
TRBJ2-7 TRBD1 few TRBV28 TGTGCCAGCAGACAATCCGGGACAGGGCTCCACGAGCAGTACTTC CASRQSGTGLHEQYF
TRBJ1-2 . . TRBV9 TGTGCCAGCAGCGTGTACCTGGGGACGGGTGGCTACACCTTC CASSVYLGTGGYTF
TRBJ2-1 TRBD2 . TRBV12-3/TRBV12-4 TGTGCCAGCAGTTTCGCGGGGGGAGGGGTGAACAATGAGCAGTTCTTC CASSFAGGGVNNEQFF
TRBJ2-3 . . TRBV11-1 TGTGCCAGCAGCCACGGGGGACAGACCGGTACAGATACGCAGTATTTT CASSHGGQTGTDTQYF
TRBJ1-1 . . TRBV4-3 TGCGCCAGCAGCCAAGTCCTGTACGTGGACACTGAAGCTTTCTTT CASSQVLYVDTEAFF
TRBJ2-7 . . TRBV20-1 TGCAGTGCTAGAGATTGGCAGGGGACTAACGACTTCAGGGAGCAGTACTTC CSARDWQGTNDFREQYF
TRBJ2-7 . few TRBV20-1 TGCAGTGCTAGTAGGGGGGGCGAGCAGTACTTC CSASRGGEQYF
TRBJ1-2 TRBD1 . TRBV6-1 TGTGCCGTCCGGGACAGCCTATCTATAGGCTACACCTTC CAVRDSLSIGYTF
TRBJ1-5 . . TRBV12-3/TRBV12-4 TGTGCCAGCAGTGTAGGACAGACGATTAGCAATCAGCCCCAGCATTTT CASSVGQTISNQPQHF
TRBJ2-1 TRBD2 . TRBV5-1 TGCGCCAGCAGCTTGGAGAGACTAGCGGACATATACAATGAGCAGTTCTTC CASSLERLADIYNEQFF
TRBJ1-4 . . TRBV2 TGTGCCAGCACCAACGATAGGAGGTCCTGGCTCGGTAATGAAAAACTGTTTTTT CASTNDRRSWLGNEKLFF
TRBJ1-2 . few TRBV3-1 TGTGCCAGCAGCCCATACAGAACTGATAACTATGGCTACACCTTC CASSPYRTDNYGYTF
TRBJ1-6 . . TRBV7-2 TGTGCCAGCAGCTCCTCCCTATTCTCCTATAATTCACCCCTCCACTTT CASSSSLFSYNSPLHF
TRBJ2-1 . few TRBV12-3/TRBV12-4 TGTGCCAGCACGTTAGGGGCCTACAATGAGCAGTTCTTC CASTLGAYNEQFF
TRBJ2-3 TRBD1 . TRBV2 TGTGCCACTCCCAGGACAGGGGGCACAGATACGCAGTATTTT CATPRTGGTDTQYF
TRBJ1-2 TRBD1 few TRBV7-2 TGTGCCAGCAGCACAACAGGGGGTGTGGGCTACACCTTC CASSTTGGVGYTF
TRBJ1-1 . . TRBV29-1 TGCAGCGTCCACCCCAGGGTGAACACTGAAGCTTTCTTT CSVHPRVNTEAFF
TRBJ2-7 . . TRBV29-1 TGCAGCGTTGAGACAAATCAATACAATGAGCAGTACTTC CSVETNQYNEQYF
TRBJ2-5 TRBD2 few TRBV7-2 TGTGCCAGCAACCCTAGGAGCGGGGGGGCCTTGGAGACCCAGTACTTC CASNPRSGGALETQYF
TRBJ2-7 TRBD2 few TRBV20-1 TGCAGTGCTAGAGATCGGGCGGGGGGTACCTACGAGCAGTACTTC CSARDRAGGTYEQYF
TRBJ1-2 . few TRBV12-3/TRBV12-4 TGTGCCAGCAGCCCGGACAGAAAGAACTATGGCTACACCTTC CASSPDRKNYGYTF
TRBJ1-1 . few TRBV29-1 TGCAGCGTTGAAGCAGGGAACACTGAAGCTTTCTTT CSVEAGNTEAFF
TRBJ1-2 TRBD1 . TRBV20-1 TGCAGTGCTAGAGATCCCCGGACAGGGGCTAACTATGGCTACACCTTC CSARDPRTGANYGYTF
TRBJ1-2 . few TRBV7-2 TGTGCCAGCAGCCCCTCGGGTTCCGTGAGTGGCTACACCTTC CASSPSGSVSGYTF
TRBJ2-4 . . TRBV19 TGTGCCAGTAAAGGTTTTCAACTAGCCAAAAACATTCAGTACTTC CASKGFQLAKNIQYF
TRBJ2-1 . . TRBV6-2/TRBV6-3 TGTGCCAGCAGTTTCCGGGCCCTGAACAATGAGCAGTTCTTC CASSFRALNNEQFF
TRBJ2-3 . . TRBV18 TGTGCCAGCTCACAGGGAAAAGGGGCAGATACGCAGTATTTT CASSQGKGADTQYF
TRBJ2-2 TRBD2 . TRBV7-6 TGTGCCAGCAGCTTAAGCGGGACTAACTTCCCCGGGGAGCTGTTTTTT CASSLSGTNFPGELFF
TRBJ2-7 TRBD2 . TRBV6-2/TRBV6-3 TGTGCCAGCAGTTCCGGACTAGCGAGATACGAGCAGTACTTC CASSSGLARYEQYF
TRBJ2-3 . . TRBV10-3 TGTGCCATCAGGGACTATCCTAGCACAGATACGCAGTATTTT CAIRDYPSTDTQYF
TRBJ1-1 . . TRBV20-1 TGCAGTGCTAGAAGCCCAGGCGCAGAGGGAGTTCACACTGAAGCTTTCTTT CSARSPGAEGVHTEAFF
TRBJ1-1 . . TRBV24-1 TGTGCCACCAGAGAAGACACATACACTGAAGCTTTCTTT CATREDTYTEAFF